Below, 17 T cell receptor beta chains from the same sample are listed, as sequenced in a study of CD8+ T cells in alopecia areata. Cells from pooled cutaneous lymph nodes were sorted by CD4, CD8alpha, NKG2D, NKG2ACE and other markers. Extracted from the samples, RNA was reverse transcribed into cDNA to serve as the sequencing template. The method was immunoSEQ multiplex PCR; TCRdb's version includes in-frame clones alone and lacks a portion of them. Listed here are more than 250,000 clones without any singletons, the top ten holding 1.2%. Specimen: CD4+ T cells sorted from a lymph node. The receptors were sampled from a C3H/HeJ mouse with alopecia areata. The mouse strain carries the MHC haplotype H2-k.

This clone was counted a few times. The genes and germline here are from mouse. The read ends 4 residues shy of where the CDR3 ends; the end is completed using the germline J gene. The rearrangement uses TRBV5 and TRBJ2-1; TRBD1 agrees at 10 bases. Germline CDR1 and CDR2: LGHNA and YNLKQL (reference sequence). The CDR3 is 17 residues long. V dropped 4 bases and J dropped 0; count of bases not matched to a gene: 6. CDR3 sequence: CASSPRDRGTNYAEQFF. The covered CDR3 bases are TGTGCCAGCAGCCCCCGGGACAGGGGAACTAACTATGCT.

This clone was seen more than once but under ten times. All gene names here are mouse names. The sequence runs out 4 residues before the end of the CDR3; the remainder is reconstructed from the germline J gene. Other DNA sequences in the sample encode the same CDR3. The chain has TRBV13-3 and TRBJ2-7, with TRBD2 matching over 9 bases. V shed 3 bases and J 3 bases; nucleotides not matched to a gene: 1. CDR3 length: 13 residues. CDR1 is NNHDY and CDR2 is SYVADS in the germline V gene. The CDR3 sequence: CASSGLGVYEQYF. The part of the CDR3 DNA that was read is TGTGCCAGCAGTGGACTGGGGGTCTAT.

Points on this clone: These gene names are mouse names. The CDR3 extends 4 residues past the end of the read, so its final part is completed from the germline J gene. Other DNA sequences in this specimen translate into the identical CDR3. The J gene is TRBJ2-1, the V gene TRBV19; 10 bases agree with TRBD1. V shed 5 bases and J 6 bases; nucleotides not matched to a gene: 5. This CDR3 comprises 14 residues. Germline-derived CDR1 and CDR2 are FNHDT and SITEND (reference sequence). CDR3 DNA, as far as it was read: TGTGCCAGCAGCCCCGGGACAGGGGTTGCT. Its protein is CASSPGTGVA. The entire CDR3 sequence reads CASSPGTGVAEQFF.

This clone was observed a few times. Gene names follow the mouse nomenclature. The read terminates 4 residues before the CDR3 end, so the remaining end is supplied by the germline J gene. Other DNA sequences in the same sample also yield this CDR3. V is TRBV19 and J is TRBJ2-3, with TRBD2 identical over 11 bases. The V and J ends lost 5 bases and 0 bases, in that order; junction bases with no gene match: 2. CDR3 length equals 15 residues. CDR1 and CDR2 (germline): FNHDT, SITEND (reference sequence). The sequenced part of the CDR3 DNA is TGTGCCAGCAGAGGGACTGGGGGAAGTGCAGAA. Encoded protein: CASRGTGGSAE. The full CDR3 is CASRGTGGSAETLYF.

As regards this clone: Germline and genes here are mouse. The CDR3 here is CASSQGGGANSDYTF. CDR3 DNA (partial): TGTGCCAGCAGCCAAGGAGGGGGCGCAAACTCC. V is TRBV5 and J is TRBJ1-2, with 7 bases aligning to TRBD1. The sequence runs out 4 residues before the end of the CDR3; the remainder is reconstructed from the germline J gene. This CDR3 is 15 amino acids long. The germline V gene encodes CDR1 LGHNA and CDR2 YNLKQL (reference sequence). The junction had 2 bases not matched to a gene; V was cut back by 1 base and J by 0 bases.

On this clone: These gene names are mouse names. The DNA ends 4 residues before the CDR3 does, and the rest of the CDR3 is filled in from the germline J gene. Additional DNA sequences in this sample encode the identical CDR3. The chain employs TRBV14 and TRBJ2-5; D gene unclear. Germline loops: CDR1 SGHDT, CDR2 FRDEAV. The CDR3 spans 14 residues. V lost 4 bases to trimming and J lost 0 bases, with 9 bases between them. Here the CDR3 reads CASSLTINQDTQYF. The DNA read from the CDR3 is TGTGCCAGCAGTCTGACAATTAACCAAGAC.

This clone was seen only a few times. All gene names here are mouse names. Read coverage stops 4 residues before the CDR3 terminus; the germline J gene supplies the remainder. The chain couples TRBV17 to TRBJ1-1; D gene unclear. Germline loops: CDR1 MNHDT, CDR2 YYDKIL. The CDR3 loop spans 13 amino acids. Deletions cut 5 bases from V and 1 base from J, with 8 bases between. The CDR3 is CASSLRRNTEVFF. The sequenced part of the CDR3 DNA is TGTGCTAGCAGTCTCAGGAGGAACACA.

This clone was counted a few times. Just one base apart from a much larger clone, this may be a read error. The gene symbols are mouse symbols. The read comes to an end 4 residues before the CDR3 does, leaving the germline J gene to fill in the end. The chain combines TRBV13-3 with TRBJ2-2; the D gene is possibly TRBD1 (6 bases). This CDR3 is 15 amino acids long. V was trimmed by 3 bases and J by 0 bases, leaving 9 bases between them. Germline CDR1 is NNHDY and CDR2 is SYVADS. The CDR3 spells CASSGGQPNTGQLYF. The part of the CDR3 DNA that was read is TGTGCCAGCAGTGGGGGACAACCAAACACCGGG.

There are a few counts of this clone. Gene names denote mouse genes. The CDR3 extends 4 residues past the end of the read, so its final part is completed from the germline J gene. This sequence joins TRBV17 and TRBJ2-3; 12 bases align to TRBD2. The CDR3 has 16 amino acids. V lost 6 bases to trimming and J lost 0 bases; unmatched junction nucleotides: 4. The germline V gene encodes CDR1 MNHDT and CDR2 YYDKIL. CDR3 loop: CASRRTGGGSAETLYF. Incomplete CDR3 DNA: TGTGCTAGCAGACGGACTGGGGGGGGTAGTGCAGAA.

On this clone itself: The gene symbols are mouse symbols. The read ends 4 residues before the CDR3 terminus; that terminus is restored from the germline J gene. Distinct nucleotide sequences in the sample also encode this CDR3. J is TRBJ2-5 and V is TRBV14, with 9 positions matching TRBD1. The CDR3 totals 13 residues. CDR1 and CDR2 (germline): SGHDT, FRDEAV. Partial CDR3 DNA: TGTGCCAGCAGTCGGACAGGGGAAGAC. Translation: CASSRTGED. The complete CDR3 protein is CASSRTGEDTQYF.

In its sample, this clone was seen a few times. No conserved phenylalanine or tryptophan ends this CDR3, so it is likely a read error. The DNA is omitted, as the CDR3 cannot be located on it reliably, and the CDR3 follows TCRdb's listing. Mouse gene names and germline throughout. The chain is built from TRBV5 and TRBJ1-7; the D call in the table, TRBD1, was not verified against the DNA. TRBJ1-7 carries the ORF label, with uncertain function. In germline, CDR1 is LGHNA, CDR2 YNLKQL (reference sequence). The CDR3 comprises 11 residues, both ends counted. CDR3 sequence reads: CASSQEGGDDH.

This clone has a handful of counts. Germline and genes here are mouse. CDR3 sequence: CASSTWGGVAEQFF. CDR3 DNA (partial): TGTGCCAGCAGTACCTGGGGGGGCGTTGCT. The chain carries TRBV19 and TRBJ2-1, with 10 bases identical to TRBD2. The read finishes 4 residues shy of the CDR3 end, and the germline J gene is used to complete it. Germline-derived CDR1 and CDR2 are FNHDT and SITEND (reference sequence). Trimming took 3 bases from V and 6 from J; bases not matched to a gene: 3. This CDR3 comprises 14 residues.

Ten or more counts support this clone. These gene names are mouse names. The missing CDR3 end, 4 residues past where the read stops, is filled in from the germline J gene. The chain carries TRBV17 and TRBJ2-5; 9 bases fit TRBD1. Germline V gives CDR1 MNHDT, CDR2 YYDKIL. There are 18 residues in the CDR3. CDR3 amino acids: CASSSVSRDRVFQDTQYF. The CDR3 bases that were read are TGTGCTAGCAGTAGCGTCTCCCGGGACAGGGTATTTCAGGAC.

As concerns this clone: Mouse germline and gene names are used. The read comes to an end 4 residues before the CDR3 does, leaving the germline J gene to fill in the end. The genes are TRBV13-3 and TRBJ1-2; 7 positions agree with TRBD1. Germline-derived CDR1 and CDR2 are NNHDY and SYVADS. Trimming at V came to 5 bases and at J to 0 bases, leaving 7 bases not matched to a gene. This CDR3 is built from 15 residues. This CDR3 is CASRAPGTANSDYTF. CDR3 DNA, as far as it was read: TGTGCCAGCAGGGCCCCGGGGACAGCAAACTCC.

This clone appeared a few times. Gene names refer to mouse genes. The read finishes 4 residues shy of the CDR3 end, and the germline J gene is used to complete it. V and J are TRBV19 and TRBJ1-1; tentative D call: TRBD1 (5 bases). The CDR3 has 13 residues. Germline values: CDR1 FNHDT, CDR2 SITEND (reference sequence). CDR3 region: CASSMGRETEVFF. The CDR3 bases that were read are TGTGCCAGCAGTATGGGCAGGGAGACA.

With regard to this clone: Gene and germline names: mouse. Here the CDR3 reads CASSPLRGSAETLYF. The DNA read from the CDR3 is TGTGCCAGCAGTCCTCTCAGGGGTAGTGCAGAA. The chain recombines TRBV19 with TRBJ2-3, with D maybe TRBD1 (6 bases). The CDR3 end is not reached by the read, which stops 4 residues before it; the germline J gene fills it in. This CDR3 is built from 15 residues. Germline V gene sequence: CDR1 FNHDT, CDR2 SITEND (reference sequence). V lost 4 bases to trimming and J lost 0 bases, with 12 bases between them.

This clone was counted ten times or more. Mouse names are used for the genes. The read terminates 4 residues ahead of where the CDR3 ends, so the germline J gene completes it. The sample contains more than one DNA sequence encoding this CDR3. J is TRBJ2-7 and V is TRBV1; no definite D call. V lost 2 bases and J lost 1, with 3 bases in between. The CDR3 spans 12 residues. Germline assignment: CDR1 NSQYPW and CDR2 LRSPGD (reference sequence). The CDR3 DNA, read in part, is TGCACCTGCAGTGCACAGTCCTAT. Translated, it gives CTCSAQSY. From start to end, the CDR3 is CTCSAQSYEQYF.